The next 8 T cell receptor beta chains were all read from a single sample in a study of OX40 agonist ivuxolimab in advanced cancers. Method: immunoSEQ multiplex PCR; TCRdb's copy keeps in-frame clones and lacks some. The sample carries some 32,000 clones, roughly 84% recorded once. The source was CD4+ or CD8+ T cells sorted from blood, collected in a trial of the OX40 agonist ivuxolimab. The source is an adult with an advanced solid tumor such as melanoma, head and neck, liver or kidney cancer.

This sequence joins TRBV6-1 and TRBJ2-7, with 8 bases aligning to TRBD2. This CDR3 contains 15 residues. The germline gives CDR1 MNHNS, CDR2 SASEGT. The V gene end was trimmed by 6 bases and the J gene end by 1 base; junction bases not matched to a gene: 8. The CDR3 nucleotides read TGTGCCAGCAGGGGGCGGGTAGCGGGATCCTACGAGCAGTACTTC. Protein sequence: CASRGRVAGSYEQYF.

This chain uses TRBV2 with TRBJ2-2; 9 bases map to TRBD2. The ends lost 5 bases at V and 8 bases at J; junction bases unmatched: 12. CDR3 length: 16 amino acids. The germline CDR1 and CDR2 sequences are SNHLY and FYNNEI. This CDR3 reads CASSPAPGLAGGELFF. DNA for the CDR3: TGTGCCAGCAGTCCCGCCCCGGGGCTAGCGGGGGGGGAGCTGTTTTTT.

The gene calls are TRBV7-9 and TRBJ1-6; TRBD1 matches 10 bases. CDR3 length: 14 amino acids. Germline CDR1 SEHNR, CDR2 FQNEAQ (reference sequence). Trimming removed 5 bases from V and 7 bases from J; junction bases left unmatched: 2. Here the CDR3 reads CASSRTGGNSPLHF. The CDR3 region has the DNA TGTGCCAGCAGCCGGACAGGGGGAAATTCACCCCTCCACTTT.

J is TRBJ2-3 and V is TRBV29-1; TRBD2 aligns across 13 bases. The V segment lost 7 bases and the J segment 0 bases; nucleotides outside the gene matches: 16. Germline V CDR1 and CDR2: SQVTM, ANQGSEA. This CDR3 contains 19 residues. As DNA, the CDR3 is TGCAGCGCCTGGGCGGGTGAAGGACTAGCGGGAGTGAGCACAGATACGCAGTATTTT. It is translated as CSAWAGEGLAGVSTDTQYF.

This clone was seen only once. The chain joins TRBV2 to TRBJ2-1; TRBD1 might be the D (5 bases). Trimming shortened V by 7 bases and J by 12 bases, and 16 bases separated the two germline ends. The CDR3 covers 12 residues. The germline gives CDR1 SNHLY, CDR2 FYNNEI. CDR3 nucleotides: TGTGCCAGCACCACAGGTAGTTACGGGCAGTTCTTC. This codes for CASTTGSYGQFF.

This clone was seen just once. This sequence joins TRBV6-5 and TRBJ2-1; 8 bases line up with TRBD1. CDR1 MNHEY and CDR2 SVGAGI come from the germline V gene. The ends lost 2 bases at V and 6 bases at J; junction bases unmatched: 6. This CDR3 has 15 amino acids. CDR3: CASSYGRGPGNEQFF. CDR3 sequence (DNA): TGTGCCAGCAGTTACGGCAGGGGGCCCGGCAATGAGCAGTTCTTC.

This clone is deemed medium-sized. The V and J genes are TRBV7-9 and TRBJ2-3; 8 positions agree with TRBD1. The CDR3 has 15 amino acids. CDR1 and CDR2 from the germline V gene are SEHNR and FQNEAQ (reference sequence). The junction had 2 bases not matched to a gene; V was cut back by 1 base and J by 2 bases. CDR3 in DNA: TGTGCCAGCAGCTTAGGGACAGGGCACACAGATACGCAGTATTTT. This encodes CASSLGTGHTDTQYF.

The chain couples TRBV5-1 to TRBJ1-5; 9 bases align to TRBD1. This CDR3 is 15 amino acids long. CDR1 is SGHRS, CDR2 YFSETQ, per germline. Unmatched junction bases numbered 4, after V lost 0 bases and J lost 6 bases. CDR3 in amino acids: CASSLDRGQGQPQHF. The CDR3, as DNA: TGCGCCAGCAGCTTGGACAGGGGGCAAGGTCAGCCCCAGCATTTT.